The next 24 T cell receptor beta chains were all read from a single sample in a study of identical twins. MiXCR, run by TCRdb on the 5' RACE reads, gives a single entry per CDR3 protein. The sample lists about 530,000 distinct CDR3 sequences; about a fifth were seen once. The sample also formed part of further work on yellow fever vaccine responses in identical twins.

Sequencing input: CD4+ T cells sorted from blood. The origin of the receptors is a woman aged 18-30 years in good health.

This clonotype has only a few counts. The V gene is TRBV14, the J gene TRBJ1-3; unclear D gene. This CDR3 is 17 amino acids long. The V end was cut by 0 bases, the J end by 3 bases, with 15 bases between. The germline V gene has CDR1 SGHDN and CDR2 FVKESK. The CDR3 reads CASSQEGLRLDGNTIYF. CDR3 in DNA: TGTGCCAGCAGCCAAGAAGGGCTACGGCTTGATGGAAACACCATATATTTT.

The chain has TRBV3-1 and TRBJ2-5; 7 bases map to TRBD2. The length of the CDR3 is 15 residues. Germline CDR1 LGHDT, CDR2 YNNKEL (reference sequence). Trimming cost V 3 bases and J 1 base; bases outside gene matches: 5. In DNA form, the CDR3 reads TGTGCCAGCAGCCAGCGCACTAGCGCCCAAGAGACCCAGTACTTC. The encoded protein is CASSQRTSAQETQYF.

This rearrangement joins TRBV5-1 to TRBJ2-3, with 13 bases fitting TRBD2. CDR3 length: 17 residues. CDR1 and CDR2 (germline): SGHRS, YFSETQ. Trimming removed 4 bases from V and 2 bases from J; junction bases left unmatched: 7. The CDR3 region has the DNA TGCGCCAGCAGCCGGACTAGCGGGAGCAGTAACACAGATACGCAGTATTTT. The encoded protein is CASSRTSGSSNTDTQYF.

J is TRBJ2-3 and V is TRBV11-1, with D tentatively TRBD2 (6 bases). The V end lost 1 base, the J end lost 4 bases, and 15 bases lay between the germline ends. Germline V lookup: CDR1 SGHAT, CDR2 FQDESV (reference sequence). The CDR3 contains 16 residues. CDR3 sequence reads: CASSLVPGRGADTQYF. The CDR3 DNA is TGTGCCAGCAGCTTAGTTCCCGGGAGAGGAGCAGATACGCAGTATTTT. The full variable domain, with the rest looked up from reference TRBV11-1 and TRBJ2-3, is EAEVAQSPRYKITEKSQAVAFWCDPISGHATLYWYRQILGQGPELLVQFQDESVVDDSQLPKDRFSAERLKGVDSTLKIQPAELGDSAMYLCASSLVPGRGADTQYFGPGTRLTVL.

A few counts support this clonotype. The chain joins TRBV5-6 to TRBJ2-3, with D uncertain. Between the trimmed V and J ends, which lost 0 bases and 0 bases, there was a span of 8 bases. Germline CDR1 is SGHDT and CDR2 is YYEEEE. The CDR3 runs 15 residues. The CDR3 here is CASSLAVYSTDTQYF. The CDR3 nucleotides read TGTGCCAGCAGCTTGGCAGTCTACAGCACAGATACGCAGTATTTT.

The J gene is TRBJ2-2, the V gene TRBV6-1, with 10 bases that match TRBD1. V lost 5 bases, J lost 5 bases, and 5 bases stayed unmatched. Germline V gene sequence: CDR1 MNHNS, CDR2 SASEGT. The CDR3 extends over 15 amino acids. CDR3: CASSRQGARTGELFF. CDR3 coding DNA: TGTGCCAGCAGTAGACAGGGGGCGAGGACCGGGGAGCTGTTTTTT.

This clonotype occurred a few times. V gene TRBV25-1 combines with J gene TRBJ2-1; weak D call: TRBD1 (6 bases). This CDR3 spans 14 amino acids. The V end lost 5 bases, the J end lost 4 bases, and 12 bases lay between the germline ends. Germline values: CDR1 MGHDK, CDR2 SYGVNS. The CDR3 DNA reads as TGTGCCAGCAGTTACACAGGGCGATACAATGAGCAGTTCTTC. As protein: CASSYTGRYNEQFF. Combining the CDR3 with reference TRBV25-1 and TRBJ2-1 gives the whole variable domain EADIYQTPRYLVIGTGKKITLECSQTMGHDKMYWYQQDPGMELHLIHYSYGVNSTEKGDLSSESTVSRIRTEHFPLTLESARPSHTSQYLCASSYTGRYNEQFFGPGTRLTVL.

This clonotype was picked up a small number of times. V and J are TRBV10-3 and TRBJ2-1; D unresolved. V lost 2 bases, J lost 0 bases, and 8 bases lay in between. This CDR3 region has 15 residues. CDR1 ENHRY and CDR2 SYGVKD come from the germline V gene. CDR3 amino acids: CAISETESSYNEQFF. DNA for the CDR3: TGTGCCATCAGTGAGACAGAGAGCTCCTACAATGAGCAGTTCTTC.

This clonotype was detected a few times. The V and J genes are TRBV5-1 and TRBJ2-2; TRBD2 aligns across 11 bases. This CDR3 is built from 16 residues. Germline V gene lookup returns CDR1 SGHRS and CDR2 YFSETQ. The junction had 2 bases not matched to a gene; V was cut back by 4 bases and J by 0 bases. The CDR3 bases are TGCGCCAGCAGCGGGGGACTAGCGGCGAACACCGGGGAGCTGTTTTTT. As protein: CASSGGLAANTGELFF.

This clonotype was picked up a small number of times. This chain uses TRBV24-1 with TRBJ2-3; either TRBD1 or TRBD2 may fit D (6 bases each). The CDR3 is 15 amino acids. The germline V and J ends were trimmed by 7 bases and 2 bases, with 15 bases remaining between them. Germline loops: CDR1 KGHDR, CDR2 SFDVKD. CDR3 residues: CATRPGGHPTDTQYF. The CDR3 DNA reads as TGTGCCACCAGGCCCGGGGGCCATCCCACAGATACGCAGTATTTT.

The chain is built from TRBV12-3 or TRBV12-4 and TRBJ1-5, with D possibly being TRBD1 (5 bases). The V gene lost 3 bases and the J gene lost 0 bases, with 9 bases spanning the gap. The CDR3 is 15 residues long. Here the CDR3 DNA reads TGTGCCAGCAGTTTGGGGGATTATAGCAATCAGCCCCAGCATTTT. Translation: CASSLGDYSNQPQHF.

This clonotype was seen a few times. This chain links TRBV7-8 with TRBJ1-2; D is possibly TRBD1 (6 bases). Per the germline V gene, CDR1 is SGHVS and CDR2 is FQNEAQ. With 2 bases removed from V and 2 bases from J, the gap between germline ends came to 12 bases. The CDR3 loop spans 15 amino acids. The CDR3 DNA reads TGTGCCAGCAGCTTATGGGCACAGGGCAACTATGGCTACACCTTC. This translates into CASSLWAQGNYGYTF.

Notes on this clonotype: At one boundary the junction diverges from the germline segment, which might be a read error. This CDR3 is CASSASLAGGGESQYF. CDR3 nucleotides: TGTGCCAGCAGCGCGTCCCTAGCGGGAGGGGGTGAGAGCCAGTACTTC. The chain employs TRBV13 and TRBJ2-5, with 12 bases matching TRBD2. Germline CDR1 PRHDT, CDR2 FYEKMQ (reference sequence). The CDR3 is made up of 16 amino acids.

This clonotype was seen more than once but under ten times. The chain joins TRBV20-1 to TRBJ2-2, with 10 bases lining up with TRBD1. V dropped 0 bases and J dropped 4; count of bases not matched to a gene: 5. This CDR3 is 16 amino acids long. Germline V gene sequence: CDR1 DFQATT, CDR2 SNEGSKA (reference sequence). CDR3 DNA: TGCAGTGCTAGAGATCCGGGACAGGGGAGCACCGGGGAGCTGTTTTTT. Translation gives CSARDPGQGSTGELFF.

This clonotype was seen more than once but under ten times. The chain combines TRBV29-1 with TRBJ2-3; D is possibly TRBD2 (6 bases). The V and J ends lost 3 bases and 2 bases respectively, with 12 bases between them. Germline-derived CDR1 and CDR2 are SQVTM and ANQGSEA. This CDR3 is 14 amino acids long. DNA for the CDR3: TGCAGCGTTGAGTCCGGGACTCTCACAGATACGCAGTATTTT. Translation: CSVESGTLTDTQYF.

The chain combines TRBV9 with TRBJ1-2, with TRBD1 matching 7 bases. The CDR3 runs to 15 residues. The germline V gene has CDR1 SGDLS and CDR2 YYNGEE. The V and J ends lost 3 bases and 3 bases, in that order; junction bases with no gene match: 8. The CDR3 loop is CASSAQSGGDYGYTF. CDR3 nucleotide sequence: TGTGCCAGCAGCGCCCAGTCAGGGGGGGACTATGGCTACACCTTC.

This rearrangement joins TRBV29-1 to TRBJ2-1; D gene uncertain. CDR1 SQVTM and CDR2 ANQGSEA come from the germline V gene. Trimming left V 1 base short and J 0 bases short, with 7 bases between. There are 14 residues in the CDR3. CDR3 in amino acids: CSVEGGNSYNEQFF. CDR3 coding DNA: TGCAGCGTTGAAGGGGGTAACTCCTACAATGAGCAGTTCTTC.

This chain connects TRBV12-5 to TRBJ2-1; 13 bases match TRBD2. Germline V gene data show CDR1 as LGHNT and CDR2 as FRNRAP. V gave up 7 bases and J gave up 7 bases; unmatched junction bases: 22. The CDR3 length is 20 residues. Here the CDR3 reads CASALQRTSGSWGSTNEQFF. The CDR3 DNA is TGTGCTAGTGCCCTACAGAGGACTAGCGGGAGTTGGGGGTCTACAAATGAGCAGTTCTTC.

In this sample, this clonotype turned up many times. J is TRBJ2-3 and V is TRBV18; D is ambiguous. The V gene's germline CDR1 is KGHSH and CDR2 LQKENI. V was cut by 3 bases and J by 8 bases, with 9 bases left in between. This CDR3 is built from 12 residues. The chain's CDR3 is CASSPKSVTQYF. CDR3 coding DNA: TGTGCCAGCTCACCGAAGTCGGTTACGCAGTATTTT. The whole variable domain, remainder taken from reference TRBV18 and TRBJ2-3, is NAGVMQNPRHLVRRRGQEARLRCSPMKGHSHVYWYRQLPEEGLKFMVYLQKENIIDESGMPKERFSAEFPKEGPSILRIQQVVRGDSAAYFCASSPKSVTQYFGPGTRLTVL.

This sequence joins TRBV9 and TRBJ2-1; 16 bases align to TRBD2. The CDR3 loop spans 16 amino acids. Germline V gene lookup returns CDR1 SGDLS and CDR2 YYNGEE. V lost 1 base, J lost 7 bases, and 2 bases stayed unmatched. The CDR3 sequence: CASSVWGLAGGNEQFF. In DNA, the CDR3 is TGTGCCAGCAGCGTATGGGGACTAGCGGGAGGGAATGAGCAGTTCTTC.

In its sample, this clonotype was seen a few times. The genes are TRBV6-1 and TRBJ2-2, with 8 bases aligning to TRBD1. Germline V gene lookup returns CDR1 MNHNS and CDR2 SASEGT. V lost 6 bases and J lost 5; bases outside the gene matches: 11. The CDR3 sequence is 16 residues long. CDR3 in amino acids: CASSGTGTGGTGELFF. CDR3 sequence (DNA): TGTGCCAGCAGCGGCACCGGGACAGGTGGGACCGGGGAGCTGTTTTTT.

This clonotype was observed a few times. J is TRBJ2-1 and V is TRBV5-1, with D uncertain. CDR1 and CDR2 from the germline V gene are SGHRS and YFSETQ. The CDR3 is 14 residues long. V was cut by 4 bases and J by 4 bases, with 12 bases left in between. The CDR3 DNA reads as TGCGCCAGCAGCGTCGACTCCCCTTACAATGAGCAGTTCTTC. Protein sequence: CASSVDSPYNEQFF.

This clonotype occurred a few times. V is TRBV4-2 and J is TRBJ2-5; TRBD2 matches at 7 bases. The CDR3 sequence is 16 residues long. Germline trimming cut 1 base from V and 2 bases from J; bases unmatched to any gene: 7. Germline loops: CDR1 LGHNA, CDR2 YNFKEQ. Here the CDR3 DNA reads TGTGCCAGCAGCCAAGGCCAGCGGGGTATTCAAGAGACCCAGTACTTC. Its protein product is CASSQGQRGIQETQYF.

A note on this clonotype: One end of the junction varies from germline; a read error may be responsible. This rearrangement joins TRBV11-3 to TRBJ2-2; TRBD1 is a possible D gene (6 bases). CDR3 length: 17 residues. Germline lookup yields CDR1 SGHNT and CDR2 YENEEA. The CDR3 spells CASSFWDTGQNSGELFF. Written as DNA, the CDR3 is TGTGCCAGCAGCTTTTGGGATACAGGACAGAACAGCGGGGAGCTGTTTTTT.